A single sample is the source of the 7 T cell receptor beta chains below, sequenced in a study of blood T cell repertoires in COVID-19 (dated by TCRdb to the early 2020s). Library prep was done by the immunoSEQ multiplex PCR assay. What TCRdb holds here is the immuneACCESS table cut down to in-frame rearrangements. Part of the clones is not present; checked against another copy, under half of the missing clones reflect an unresolved V gene, and the others are unexplained. This sample comprises approximately 220,000 clones, around 83% of them detected only once. Clones ranked in the top ten supply over 2.5% of the sample. Sequences were obtained from peripheral blood. These receptors were taken from a man in his fifties who had recovered from COVID-19.

The rearrangement joins TRBV7-2 to TRBJ1-1, with 7 bases aligning to TRBD1. This CDR3 spans 16 amino acids. Germline V gene sequence: CDR1 SGHTA, CDR2 FQGNSA. V shed 5 bases and J 6 bases; nucleotides not matched to a gene: 15. The CDR3 loop is CASSPRTGTVSPEAFF. The CDR3 region has the DNA TGTGCCAGCAGCCCAAGGACTGGGACAGTTTCCCCTGAAGCTTTCTTT.

The CDR3 protein is CASSNSGRPYNEQFF. The DNA for the CDR3 is TGTGCCAGTAGTAATAGCGGGAGACCCTACAATGAGCAGTTCTTC. This rearrangement joins TRBV19 to TRBJ2-1; the match to TRBD2 covers 9 bases. With V trimmed by 4 bases and J by 2 bases, 3 bases remained unmatched. The CDR3 extends over 15 amino acids. Germline V gene data show CDR1 as LNHDA and CDR2 as SQIVND (reference sequence).

The gene calls are TRBV6-5 and TRBJ2-7, with 10 bases that match TRBD2. The trim removed 6 bases at V and 6 bases at J, leaving 8 bases unmatched. The germline V gene encodes CDR1 MNHEY and CDR2 SVGAGI. This CDR3 contains 14 residues. This chain's CDR3 is CASRALAGSGEQYF. In nucleotides, the CDR3 is TGTGCCAGCAGGGCACTAGCGGGGAGCGGCGAGCAGTACTTC.

The chain recombines TRBV10-3 with TRBJ1-4, with 7 bases aligning to TRBD1. Looked up from germline, CDR1 is ENHRY and CDR2 is SYGVKD. Trimming cost V 4 bases and J 7 bases; bases outside gene matches: 9. This CDR3 has 15 residues. CDR3 loop: CAISAKQGLGEKLFF. In nucleotides, the CDR3 is TGTGCCATCAGTGCGAAACAGGGGCTGGGTGAAAAACTGTTTTTT.

The genes are TRBV6-5 and TRBJ1-5; perhaps TRBD1 as D (5 bases). Trimming pared 4 bases from V and 7 bases from J, leaving 17 bases between. The CDR3 extends over 15 amino acids. Germline assignment: CDR1 MNHEY and CDR2 SVGAGI. The CDR3 loop is CASSSFGGSRQPQHF. CDR3 coding DNA: TGTGCCAGCAGTTCGTTCGGGGGGTCGAGGCAGCCCCAGCATTTT.

The chain employs TRBV2 and TRBJ2-7; 9 bases match TRBD2. The CDR3 extends over 13 amino acids. Germline V lookup: CDR1 SNHLY, CDR2 FYNNEI. Trimming at V came to 7 bases and at J to 4 bases, leaving 5 bases not matched to a gene. The CDR3 nucleotides are TGTGCCAGCACCCCGACTAGCGGTTACGAGCAGTACTTC. This gives the protein CASTPTSGYEQYF.

V usage is TRBV20-1 and J usage is TRBJ2-6; 7 bases fit TRBD1. This CDR3 comprises 16 residues. Unmatched junction bases numbered 8, after V lost 6 bases and J lost 0 bases. Per germline, CDR1 DFQATT and CDR2 SNEGSKA (reference sequence). The CDR3 spells CSASTGASSGANVLTF. The CDR3 nucleotides read TGCAGTGCAAGTACAGGGGCCAGCTCTGGGGCCAACGTCCTGACTTTC.